The 16 T cell receptor beta chains given below trace back to one sample, sequenced in a study of blood T cell repertoires in COVID-19. Generated by immunoSEQ multiplex PCR, the TCRdb table keeps only in-frame clones and is missing some. The sample lists 200,000 to 250,000 clones, roughly nine tenths seen once, with 5.5% to 6.5% in the top ten. Sequencing input: peripheral blood. Receptor source: a man aged 55-75 years with acute or convalescent COVID-19.

This chain connects TRBV29-1 to TRBJ2-7; D is undetermined. The germline V gene has CDR1 SQVTM and CDR2 ANQGSEA. The CDR3 contains 12 residues. With 4 bases removed from V and 0 bases from J, the gap between germline ends came to 7 bases. Written as DNA, the CDR3 is TGCAGCGTTGGGCTTCTCTCCTACGAGCAGTACTTC. It encodes CSVGLLSYEQYF.

The chain combines TRBV6-5 with TRBJ1-3; no reliable D call. Germline V gene sequence: CDR1 MNHEY, CDR2 SVGAGI. The CDR3 has 15 amino acids. V was clipped by 2 bases and J by 2 bases, with 10 bases between them. CDR3 amino acids: CASSYGSEPGNTIYF. DNA for the CDR3: TGTGCCAGCAGTTACGGGTCGGAGCCTGGAAACACCATATATTTT.

The chain joins TRBV27 to TRBJ2-6; 10 bases are shared with TRBD2. The V gene's germline CDR1 is MNHEY and CDR2 SMNVEV (reference sequence). CDR3 length equals 16 residues. V shed 6 bases, J shed 4 bases, and the junction held 6 bases outside the gene matches. Written as DNA, the CDR3 is TGTGCCAGCAGCCTAGCGGGAGCGACCGGGGCCAACGTCCTGACTTTC. This codes for CASSLAGATGANVLTF.

The chain uses TRBV12-3 or TRBV12-4 and TRBJ1-4; D is ambiguous. Deletions cut 7 bases from V and 6 bases from J, with 12 bases between. This CDR3 spans 13 amino acids. CDR3 in amino acids: CASTSIPHEKLFF. CDR3 in DNA: TGTGCCAGCACAAGCATTCCACATGAAAAACTGTTTTTT.

This chain connects TRBV11-2 to TRBJ2-7; 9 nucleotides align to TRBD2. CDR3 length: 15 amino acids. V shed 0 bases, J shed 5 bases, and the junction held 5 bases outside the gene matches. Germline V gives CDR1 SGHAT, CDR2 FQNNGV. The CDR3 nucleotides are TGTGCCAGCAGCTTAGAGAGCGGGAGGAGGGACGAGCAGTACTTC. Protein sequence: CASSLESGRRDEQYF.

With respect to this clone: In the same sample, other DNA sequences code for this CDR3. The gene calls are TRBV9 and TRBJ1-3; D unresolved. The CDR3 extends over 14 amino acids. Trimming took 0 bases from V and 2 from J, leaving 6 bases between them. The germline gives CDR1 SGDLS, CDR2 YYNGEE. The CDR3 DNA sequence: TGTGCCAGCAGCGTAGGAGGGCCTGGAAACACCATATATTTT. This encodes CASSVGGPGNTIYF.

The chain uses TRBV14 and TRBJ1-6; D unresolved. The V end was cut by 1 base, the J end by 6 bases, with 7 bases between. Germline CDR1 SGHDN, CDR2 FVKESK. The CDR3 covers 14 residues. CDR3 residues: CASSQAVGNSPLHF. The DNA of the CDR3 is TGTGCCAGCAGCCAAGCCGTCGGTAATTCACCCCTCCACTTT. Full variable domain (remainder filled in from reference TRBV14 and TRBJ1-6): EAGVTQFPSHSVIEKGQTVTLRCDPISGHDNLYWYRRVMGKEIKFLLHFVKESKQDESGMPNNRFLAERTGGTYSTLKVQPAELEDSGVYFCASSQAVGNSPLHFGNGTRLTVT.

The chain recombines TRBV24-1 with TRBJ2-7; TRBD1 is a possible D gene (5 bases). Germline V lookup: CDR1 KGHDR, CDR2 SFDVKD. The ends were cut back, 3 bases at V and 3 bases at J, with 11 bases in the middle. The CDR3 loop spans 14 amino acids. CDR3 sequence (DNA): TGTGCCACCAGTGATCCCCGGCAGGGCTACGAGCAGTACTTC. Translation: CATSDPRQGYEQYF.

This sequence joins TRBV29-1 and TRBJ1-1; tentative D call: TRBD1 (5 bases). This CDR3 comprises 14 residues. V was clipped by 3 bases and J by 0 bases, with 11 bases between them. Germline CDR1 and CDR2: SQVTM and ANQGSEA. CDR3 DNA sequence: TGCAGCGTTGACCGGGGGGGATTGAACACTGAAGCTTTCTTT. Amino acids: CSVDRGGLNTEAFF. Complete variable domain (other parts from reference TRBV29-1 and TRBJ1-1): SAVISQKPSRDICQRGTSLTIQCQVDSQVTMMFWYRQQPGQSLTLIATANQGSEATYESGFVIDKFPISRPNLTFSTLTVSNMSPEDSSIYLCSVDRGGLNTEAFFGQGTRLTVV.

The chain couples TRBV7-6 to TRBJ2-3; D is possibly TRBD1 (6 bases). This CDR3 is built from 14 residues. The ends were cut back, 5 bases at V and 2 bases at J, with 11 bases in the middle. The germline CDR1 and CDR2 sequences are SGHVS and FNYEAQ. Here the CDR3 reads CASSTQGFTDTQYF. The CDR3 DNA follows: TGTGCCAGCAGCACTCAGGGGTTCACAGATACGCAGTATTTT.

The genes are TRBV11-3 and TRBJ2-1; 11 nucleotides line up with TRBD2. The V segment lost 1 base and the J segment 8 bases; nucleotides outside the gene matches: 16. CDR1 and CDR2 from the germline V gene are SGHNT and YENEEA. The CDR3 extends over 19 amino acids. CDR3 protein: CASSLGAASGRKWEDEQFF. DNA for the CDR3: TGTGCCAGCAGCTTAGGTGCGGCTAGCGGGAGGAAATGGGAGGATGAGCAGTTCTTC. The full variable domain, its missing parts supplied by reference TRBV11-3 and TRBJ2-1, is EAGVVQSPRYKIIEKKQPVAFWCNPISGHNTLYWYLQNLGQGPELLIRYENEEAVDDSQLPKDRFSAERLKGVDSTLKIQPAELGDSAVYLCASSLGAASGRKWEDEQFFGPGTRLTVL.

The CDR3 bases are TGTGCCAGCAGGCCGGGACTAGGAATATACGAGCAGTACTTC. This encodes CASRPGLGIYEQYF. The chain has TRBV28 and TRBJ2-7; TRBD2 aligns across 8 bases. Unmatched junction bases numbered 8, after V lost 6 bases and J lost 4 bases. Germline-derived CDR1 and CDR2 are MDHEN and SYDVKM. The CDR3 contains 14 residues.

The DNA of the CDR3 is TGTGCCAGCAGCCAGGCCGGGGTCTACACCGGGGAGCTGTTTTTT. This gives the protein CASSQAGVYTGELFF. J is TRBJ2-2 and V is TRBV3-1 (or the pseudogene TRBV3-2); maybe TRBD2 (5 bases). V lost 3 bases and J 3 bases, leaving 11 bases between the germline ends. The CDR3 is 15 amino acids. Germline CDR1 and CDR2: LGHDT and YNNKEL (reference sequence).

This clone was seen a single time. The chain links TRBV10-3 to TRBJ1-4; no clear D. The V end lost 4 bases, the J end lost 7 bases, and 4 bases lay between the germline ends. Germline values: CDR1 ENHRY, CDR2 SYGVKD. CDR3 length: 11 residues. Here the CDR3 reads CAISAGEKLFF. The CDR3 DNA is TGTGCCATCAGTGCCGGTGAAAAACTGTTTTTT.

The chain combines TRBV28 with TRBJ1-2; 7 bases fit TRBD1. The CDR3 has 13 residues. The V gene end was trimmed by 6 bases and the J gene end by 4 bases; junction bases not matched to a gene: 5. The germline V gene has CDR1 MDHEN and CDR2 SYDVKM. CDR3 bases: TGTGCCAGCAGAAACCGGGACAGCTATGGCTACACCTTC. Translating it yields CASRNRDSYGYTF.

J is TRBJ2-7 and V is TRBV5-1, with D tentatively TRBD2 (5 bases). Germline CDR1 and CDR2: SGHRS and YFSETQ. Trimming pared 3 bases from V and 5 bases from J, leaving 21 bases between. CDR3 length: 16 residues. CDR3 DNA sequence: TGCGCCAGCAGCTCCCGGGTAGCGAGAGGAGTCGACGAGCAGTACTTC. It yields the protein CASSSRVARGVDEQYF.